This T cell receptor beta chain was documented in a study of CD8+ T cells in alopecia areata. Background on the study: Tofacitinib therapy lasting 6 to 18 months was followed by 6 months off drug.

Regarding this clone: Its antigen remains unidentified.

The study's findings and limits: A great number of expanded lesional clones endured in scalp and blood during tofacitinib.

RNA extraction and reverse transcription yielded cDNA as sequencing template. The method was immunoSEQ multiplex PCR; TCRdb's version includes in-frame clones alone and lacks a portion of them. The sample shows 200,000 to 250,000 clones, more than 45% of them seen only once. Germline lookup yields CDR1 SGHTS and CDR2 YDEGEE. CDR3 length: 15 amino acids. Trimming removed 4 bases from V and 5 bases from J, with 18 bases in between. Treatment given: oral pan-JAK inhibitor, 5-10 mg twice daily. This chain links TRBV5-8 with TRBJ1-1; D is possibly TRBD1 (5 bases). This TCR derives from a human donor with alopecia areata. Source: CD4+ T cells sorted from blood, taken at week 4, from a patient treated with tofacitinib. Here the CDR3 reads CASSRTGTRRTEAFF. DNA of the CDR3: TGTGCCAGCAGCAGAACCGGGACCAGGAGGACTGAAGCTTTCTTT.